Following are 9 T cell receptor beta chains from one sample sequenced in a study of T cell responses to AZD1222 COVID-19 vaccine (dated by TCRdb to about 2021). Taken with the paper, the label for time point translates to: about 28 days (+/-7) after the second vaccine dose. Libraries were made using the immunoSEQ multiplex PCR assay. TCRdb obtained this table from immuneACCESS and retained in-frame rearrangements with V and J assigned. These tables miss some clones; where compared with another copy, unresolved V genes account for less than half of the shortfall, and the remainder is unexplained. Counted in this sample were roughly 150,000 clones; more than 70% of them appeared once. The ten largest clones add up to approximately 3% of the sample. Sequencing used peripheral blood, obtained 28 days after the second AZD1222 dose. The receptors here all came from an adult who received the AZD1222 COVID-19 vaccine.

The DNA of the CDR3 is TGTGCCAGCTCGACCGGGGGCGGGGAGGATACGCAGTATTTT. The encoded protein is CASSTGGGEDTQYF. This chain joins TRBV18 and TRBJ2-3; D tentatively fits TRBD1 or TRBD2 (6 bases each). CDR1 is KGHSH, CDR2 LQKENI, per germline. V lost 6 bases and J lost 6, with 16 bases in between. This CDR3 has 14 amino acids.

The gene calls are TRBV18 and TRBJ2-2; D not resolved. Looked up from germline, CDR1 is KGHSH and CDR2 is LQKENI. V shed 2 bases and J shed 0 bases, with 10 bases lying between them. This CDR3 has 16 amino acids. The CDR3 nucleotides read TGTGCCAGCTCACCAAGATCTAGGGCGAACACCGGGGAGCTGTTTTTT. Translation gives CASSPRSRANTGELFF.

The rearrangement links TRBV27 to TRBJ1-5; the match to TRBD1 covers 11 bases. The V gene's germline CDR1 is MNHEY and CDR2 SMNVEV (reference sequence). CDR3 length equals 14 residues. V was pared by 6 bases and J by 6 bases, with 4 bases of the junction left unmatched. CDR3: CASSPGTGGQPQHF. The CDR3 DNA is TGTGCCAGCAGCCCTGGGACAGGGGGTCAGCCCCAGCATTTT.

The rearrangement joins TRBV6-5 to TRBJ1-2; D unclear. The V end was cut by 2 bases, the J end by 8 bases, with 6 bases between. CDR3 length: 11 residues. CDR1 and CDR2 (germline): MNHEY, SVGAGI. CDR3 sequence (DNA): TGTGCCAGCAGTTACGTGGGCGGCTACACCTTC. Translated: CASSYVGGYTF.

Points on this clone: Other DNA sequences within the sample encode an identical CDR3. The V call is TRBV12-3 or TRBV12-4, the J call TRBJ1-1; tentative D call: TRBD1 (5 bases). The CDR3 has 13 residues. V was trimmed by 3 bases and J by 2 bases, leaving 7 bases between them. In nucleotides, the CDR3 is TGTGCCAGCAGTTTTGGGGGTAACACTGAAGCTTTCTTT. It translates to CASSFGGNTEAFF.

The chain links TRBV19 to TRBJ2-2; D uncertain. This CDR3 comprises 14 residues. V was pared by 9 bases and J by 4 bases, with 15 bases between. The germline gives CDR1 LNHDA, CDR2 SQIVND (reference sequence). The CDR3 DNA reads TGTGCCAGCTCTCAGGCCCTGACCACCGGGGAGCTGTTTTTT. The encoded protein is CASSQALTTGELFF.

J is TRBJ2-1 and V is TRBV9, with TRBD2 matching over 8 bases. CDR3 length: 16 amino acids. In germline, CDR1 is SGDLS, CDR2 YYNGEE. The ends lost 4 bases at V and 2 bases at J; junction bases unmatched: 8. The CDR3 here is CASSRLTSGAYNEQFF. The CDR3 coding sequence is TGTGCCAGCAGCCGGCTAACTAGCGGAGCCTACAATGAGCAGTTCTTC.

This chain connects TRBV7-2 to TRBJ2-7; 11 bases align to TRBD2. V dropped 3 bases and J dropped 0; count of bases not matched to a gene: 7. CDR1 is SGHTA, CDR2 FQGNSA, per germline. The CDR3 consists of 17 residues. CDR3: CASSLGPTSGGSYEQYF. The CDR3 DNA follows: TGTGCCAGCAGCTTGGGGCCCACTAGCGGGGGCTCCTACGAGCAGTACTTC.

J is TRBJ2-1 and V is TRBV30, with TRBD2 matching 14 bases. Trimming removed 2 bases from V and 0 bases from J; junction bases left unmatched: 12. CDR3 length: 20 amino acids. Germline lookup yields CDR1 GTSNPN and CDR2 SVGIG (reference sequence). CDR3 coding DNA: TGTGCCTGGAGTCCCCGACTAGCGGGAGGGGCCGTTAACTCCTACAATGAGCAGTTCTTC. Encoded protein: CAWSPRLAGGAVNSYNEQFF.